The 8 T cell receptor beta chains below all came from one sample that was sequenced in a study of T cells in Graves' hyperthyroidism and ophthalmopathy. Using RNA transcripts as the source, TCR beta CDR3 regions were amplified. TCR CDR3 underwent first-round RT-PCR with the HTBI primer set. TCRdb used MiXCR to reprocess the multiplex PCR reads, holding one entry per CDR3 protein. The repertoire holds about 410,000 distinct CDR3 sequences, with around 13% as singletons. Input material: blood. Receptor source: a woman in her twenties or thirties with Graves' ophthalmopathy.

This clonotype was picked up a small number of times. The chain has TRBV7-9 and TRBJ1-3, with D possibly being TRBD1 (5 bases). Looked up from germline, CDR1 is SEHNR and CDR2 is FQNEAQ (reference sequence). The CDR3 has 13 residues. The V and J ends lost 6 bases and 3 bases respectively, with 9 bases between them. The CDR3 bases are TGTGCCAGCAGACGGGGCGTTGGAAACACCATATATTTT. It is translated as CASRRGVGNTIYF.

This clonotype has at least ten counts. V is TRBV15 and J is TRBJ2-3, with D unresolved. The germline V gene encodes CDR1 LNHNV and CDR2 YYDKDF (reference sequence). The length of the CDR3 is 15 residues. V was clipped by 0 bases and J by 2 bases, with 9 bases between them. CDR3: CATSRDRVTTDTQYF. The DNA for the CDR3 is TGTGCCACCAGCAGAGATCGTGTTACCACAGATACGCAGTATTTT.

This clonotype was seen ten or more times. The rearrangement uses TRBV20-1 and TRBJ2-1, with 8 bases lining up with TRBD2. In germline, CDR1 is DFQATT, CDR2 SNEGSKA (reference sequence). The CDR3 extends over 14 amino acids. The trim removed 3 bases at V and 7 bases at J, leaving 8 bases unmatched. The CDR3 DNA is TGCAGTGCTAGCGTCGGGGGGGTTAGGAATGAGCAGTTCTTC. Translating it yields CSASVGGVRNEQFF.

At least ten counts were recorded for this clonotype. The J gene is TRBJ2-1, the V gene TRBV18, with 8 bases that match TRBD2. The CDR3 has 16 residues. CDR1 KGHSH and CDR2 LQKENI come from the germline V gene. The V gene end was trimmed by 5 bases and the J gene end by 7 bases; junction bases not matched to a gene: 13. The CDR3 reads CASSGRLDPGGNEQFF. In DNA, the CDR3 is TGTGCCAGCTCAGGACGACTCGACCCGGGGGGGAATGAGCAGTTCTTC. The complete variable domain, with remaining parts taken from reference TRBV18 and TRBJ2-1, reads NAGVMQNPRHLVRRRGQEARLRCSPMKGHSHVYWYRQLPEEGLKFMVYLQKENIIDESGMPKERFSAEFPKEGPSILRIQQVVRGDSAAYFCASSGRLDPGGNEQFFGPGTRLTVL.

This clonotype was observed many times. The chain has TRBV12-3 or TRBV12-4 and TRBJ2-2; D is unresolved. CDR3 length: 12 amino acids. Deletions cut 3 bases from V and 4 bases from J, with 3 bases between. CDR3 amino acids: CASSLGTGELFF. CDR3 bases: TGTGCCAGCAGTTTGGGCACCGGGGAGCTGTTTTTT.

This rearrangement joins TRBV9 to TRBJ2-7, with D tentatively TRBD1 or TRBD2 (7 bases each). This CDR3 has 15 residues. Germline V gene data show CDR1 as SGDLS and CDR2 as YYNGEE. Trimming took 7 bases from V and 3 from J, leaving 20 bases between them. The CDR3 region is CASGVGQGGNYEQYF. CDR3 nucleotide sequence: TGTGCCAGCGGGGTGGGGCAGGGGGGGAACTACGAGCAGTACTTC.

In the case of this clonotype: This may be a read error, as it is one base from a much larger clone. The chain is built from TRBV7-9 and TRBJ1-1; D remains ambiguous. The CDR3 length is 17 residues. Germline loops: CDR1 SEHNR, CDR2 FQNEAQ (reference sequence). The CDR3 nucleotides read TGTGCCAGCAACTTAGCGGTCAGAGACCCAACAAGCCCTGAAGCTTTCTTT. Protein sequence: CASNLAVRDPTSPEAFF. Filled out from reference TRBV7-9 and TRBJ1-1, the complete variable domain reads DTGVSQNPRHKITKRGQNVTFRCDPISEHNRLYWYRQTLGQGPEFLTYFQNEAQLEKSRLLSDRFSAERPKGSFSTLEIQRTEQGDSAMYLCASNLAVRDPTSPEAFFGQGTRLTVV.

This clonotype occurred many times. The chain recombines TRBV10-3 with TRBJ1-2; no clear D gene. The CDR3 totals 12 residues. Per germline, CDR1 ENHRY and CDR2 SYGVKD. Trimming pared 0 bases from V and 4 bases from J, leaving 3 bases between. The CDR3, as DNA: TGTGCCATCAGTGAGTCGGCCTATGGCTACACCTTC. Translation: CAISESAYGYTF.